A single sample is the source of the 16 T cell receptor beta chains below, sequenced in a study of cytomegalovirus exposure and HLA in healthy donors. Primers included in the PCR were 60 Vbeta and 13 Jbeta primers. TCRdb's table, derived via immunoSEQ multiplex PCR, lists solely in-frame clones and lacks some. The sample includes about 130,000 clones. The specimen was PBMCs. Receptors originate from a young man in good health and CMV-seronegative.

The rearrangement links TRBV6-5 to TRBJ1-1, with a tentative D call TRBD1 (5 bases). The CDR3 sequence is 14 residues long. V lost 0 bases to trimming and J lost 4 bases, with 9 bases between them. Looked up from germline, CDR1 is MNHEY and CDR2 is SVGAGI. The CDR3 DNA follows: TGTGCCAGCAGTTACTCGCCAGGGCCCACTGAAGCTTTCTTT. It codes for CASSYSPGPTEAFF.

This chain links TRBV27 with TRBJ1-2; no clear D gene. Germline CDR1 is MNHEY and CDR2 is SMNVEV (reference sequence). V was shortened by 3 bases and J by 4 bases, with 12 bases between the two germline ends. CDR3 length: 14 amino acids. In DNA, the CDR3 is TGTGCCAGCAGTTTCGGAGGGAACCTCTATGGCTACACCTTC. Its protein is CASSFGGNLYGYTF.

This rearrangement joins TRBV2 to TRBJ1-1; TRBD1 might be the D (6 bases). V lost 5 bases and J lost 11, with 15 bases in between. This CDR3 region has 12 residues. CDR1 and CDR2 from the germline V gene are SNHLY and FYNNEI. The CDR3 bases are TGTGCCAGCAGTTGGAAACAGGGACGGGCTTTCTTT. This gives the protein CASSWKQGRAFF.

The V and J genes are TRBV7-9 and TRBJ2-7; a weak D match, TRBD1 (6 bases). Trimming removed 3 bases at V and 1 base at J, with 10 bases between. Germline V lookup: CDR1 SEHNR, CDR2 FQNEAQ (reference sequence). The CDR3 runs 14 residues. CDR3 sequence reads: CASSFGRGSYEQYF. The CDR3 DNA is TGTGCCAGCAGCTTCGGCAGGGGATCCTACGAGCAGTACTTC.

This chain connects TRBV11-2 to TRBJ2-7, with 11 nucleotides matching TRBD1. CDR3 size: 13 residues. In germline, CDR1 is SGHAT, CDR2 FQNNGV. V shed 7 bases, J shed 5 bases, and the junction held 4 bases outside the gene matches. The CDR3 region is CASNRDRGDEQYF. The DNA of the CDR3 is TGTGCCAGCAACCGGGACAGGGGGGACGAGCAGTACTTC.

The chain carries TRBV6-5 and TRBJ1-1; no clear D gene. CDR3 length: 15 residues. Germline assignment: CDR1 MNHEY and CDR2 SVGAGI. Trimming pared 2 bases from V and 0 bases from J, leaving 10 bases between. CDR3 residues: CASSYPGSVNTEAFF. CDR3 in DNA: TGTGCCAGCAGTTACCCGGGGAGCGTGAACACTGAAGCTTTCTTT.

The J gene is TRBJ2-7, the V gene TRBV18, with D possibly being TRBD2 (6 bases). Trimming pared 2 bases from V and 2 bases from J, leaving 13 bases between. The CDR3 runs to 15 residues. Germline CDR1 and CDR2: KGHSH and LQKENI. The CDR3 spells CASSPGAGPTYEQYF. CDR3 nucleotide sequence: TGTGCCAGCTCACCAGGGGCGGGGCCCACCTACGAGCAGTACTTC.

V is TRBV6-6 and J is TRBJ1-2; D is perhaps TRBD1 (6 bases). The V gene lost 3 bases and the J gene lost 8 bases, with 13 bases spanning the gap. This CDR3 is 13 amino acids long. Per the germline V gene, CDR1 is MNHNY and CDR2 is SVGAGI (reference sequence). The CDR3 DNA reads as TGTGCCAGCAGTTATAATGGGGGCGTGGGCTACACCTTC. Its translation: CASSYNGGVGYTF.

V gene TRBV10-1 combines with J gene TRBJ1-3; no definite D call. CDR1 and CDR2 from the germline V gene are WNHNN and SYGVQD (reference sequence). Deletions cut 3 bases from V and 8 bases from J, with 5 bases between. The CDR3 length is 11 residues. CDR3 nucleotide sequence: TGCGCCAGCAGTGATTCGGACACCATATATTTT. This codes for CASSDSDTIYF.

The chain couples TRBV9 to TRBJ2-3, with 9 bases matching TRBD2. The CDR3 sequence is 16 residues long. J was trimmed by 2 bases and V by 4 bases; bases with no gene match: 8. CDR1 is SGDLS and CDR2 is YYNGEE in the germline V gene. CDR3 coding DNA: TGTGCCAGCAGCTCCCTGACTAGCGGTTACACAGATACGCAGTATTTT. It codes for CASSSLTSGYTDTQYF.

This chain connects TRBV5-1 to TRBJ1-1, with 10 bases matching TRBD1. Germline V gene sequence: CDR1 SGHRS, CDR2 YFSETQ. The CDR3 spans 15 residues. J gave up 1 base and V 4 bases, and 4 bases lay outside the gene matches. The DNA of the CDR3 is TGCGCCAGCAGCCCGGACAGGGGGGGGAACACTGAAGCTTTCTTT. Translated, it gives CASSPDRGGNTEAFF.

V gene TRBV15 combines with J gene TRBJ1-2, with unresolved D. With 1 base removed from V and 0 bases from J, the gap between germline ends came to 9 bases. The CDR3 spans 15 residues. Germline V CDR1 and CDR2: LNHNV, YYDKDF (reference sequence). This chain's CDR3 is CATSRGGQSNYGYTF. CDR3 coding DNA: TGTGCCACCAGCAGAGGAGGCCAGTCTAACTATGGCTACACCTTC.

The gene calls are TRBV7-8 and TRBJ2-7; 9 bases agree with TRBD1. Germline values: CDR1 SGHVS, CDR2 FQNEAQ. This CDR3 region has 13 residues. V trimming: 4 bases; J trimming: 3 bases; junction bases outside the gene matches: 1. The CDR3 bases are TGTGCCAGCAGCTGGGACAGGGACTACGAGCAGTACTTC. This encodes CASSWDRDYEQYF.

CDR3 nucleotides: TGTGCCACCCAGAGGGCAGGCGTTAATCAGCCCCAGCATTTT. Residues: CATQRAGVNQPQHF. The chain uses TRBV7-9 and TRBJ1-5, with no clear D. The CDR3 contains 14 residues. V was shortened by 10 bases and J by 4 bases, with 17 bases between the two germline ends. Germline V lookup: CDR1 SEHNR, CDR2 FQNEAQ (reference sequence).

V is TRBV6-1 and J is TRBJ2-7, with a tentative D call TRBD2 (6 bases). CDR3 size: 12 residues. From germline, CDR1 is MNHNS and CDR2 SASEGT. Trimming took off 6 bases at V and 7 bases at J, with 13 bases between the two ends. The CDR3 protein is CASRGGGREQYF. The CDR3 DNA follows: TGTGCCAGCAGGGGGGGAGGCAGGGAGCAGTACTTC.

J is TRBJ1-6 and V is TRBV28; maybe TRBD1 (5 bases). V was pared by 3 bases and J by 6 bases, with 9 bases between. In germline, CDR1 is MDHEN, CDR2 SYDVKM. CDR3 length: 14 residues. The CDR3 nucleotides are TGTGCCAGCAGTTTTTCAGGGTTTAATTCACCCCTCCACTTT. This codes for CASSFSGFNSPLHF.